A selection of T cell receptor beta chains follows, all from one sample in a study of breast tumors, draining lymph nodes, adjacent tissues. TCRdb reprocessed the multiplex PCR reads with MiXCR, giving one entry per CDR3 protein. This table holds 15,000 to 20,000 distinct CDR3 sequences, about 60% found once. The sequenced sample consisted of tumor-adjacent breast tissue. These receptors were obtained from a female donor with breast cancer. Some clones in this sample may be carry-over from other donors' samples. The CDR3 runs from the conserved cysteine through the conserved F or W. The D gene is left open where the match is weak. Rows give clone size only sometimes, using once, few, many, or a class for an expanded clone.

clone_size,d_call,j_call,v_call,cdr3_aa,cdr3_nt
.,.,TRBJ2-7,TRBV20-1,CSARDGYSYEQYF,TGCAGTGCTAGGGACGGGTACTCCTACGAGCAGTACTTC
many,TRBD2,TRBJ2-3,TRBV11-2,CASSLALAAVDTQYF,TGTGCCAGCAGCTTAGCTCTAGCGGCGGTAGATACGCAGTATTTT
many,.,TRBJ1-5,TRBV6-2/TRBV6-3,CASSYKQGQTTNNQPQHF,TGTGCCAGCAGTTATAAGCAGGGACAAACCACCAACAATCAGCCCCAGCATTTT
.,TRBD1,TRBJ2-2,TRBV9,CASSRGQGSTGELFF,TGTGCCAGCAGCCGGGGACAGGGTAGCACCGGGGAGCTGTTTTTT
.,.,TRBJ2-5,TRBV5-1,CASSLGRTQETQCF,TGCGCCAGCAGCTTAGGCAGGACCCAAGAGACCCAGTGCTTC
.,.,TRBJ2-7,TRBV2,CASITGTTTRGPYEQYF,TGTGCCAGCATCACCGGGACAACAACACGGGGCCCCTACGAGCAGTACTTC
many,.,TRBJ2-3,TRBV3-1,CASSTRGIHPTDTQYF,TGTGCCAGCAGCACACGCGGGATACATCCCACAGATACGCAGTATTTT
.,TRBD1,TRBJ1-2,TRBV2,CASSVNRDRGIYTF,TGTGCCAGCAGCGTAAACCGGGACAGGGGAATCTACACCTTC
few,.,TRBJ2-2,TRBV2,CASSDRGAGELFF,TGTGCCAGCAGTGACAGGGGGGCCGGGGAGCTGTTTTTT
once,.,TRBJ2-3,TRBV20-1,CSARGQSTDTQYF,TGCAGTGCTAGGGGCCAAAGCACAGATACGCAGTATTTT
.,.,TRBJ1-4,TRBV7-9,CASSFSGAEKLFF,TGTGCCAGCAGCTTCTCAGGGGCAGAAAAACTGTTTTTT
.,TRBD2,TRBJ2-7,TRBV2,CASSVGLAGEIEQYF,TGTGCCAGCAGCGTTGGACTAGCGGGAGAGATCGAGCAGTACTTC
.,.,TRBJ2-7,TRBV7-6,CASSLAEGSSYEQYF,TGTGCCAGCAGCTTAGCGGAAGGGAGCTCCTACGAGCAGTACTTC
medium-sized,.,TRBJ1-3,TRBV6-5,CASRSGQLGNTIYF,TGTGCCAGCAGAAGCGGGCAGCTTGGAAACACCATATATTTT
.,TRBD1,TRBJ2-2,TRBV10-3,CANRDRNTGELFF,TGTGCCAACCGGGACAGGAACACCGGGGAGCTGTTTTTT
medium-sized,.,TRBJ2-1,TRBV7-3,CASSLSGGRASIEQFF,TGTGCCAGCAGCTTAAGCGGAGGACGCGCGAGTATCGAGCAGTTCTTC
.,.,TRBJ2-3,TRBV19,CASRRDQTSEGGTDTPYF,TGTGCCAGTAGAAGAGACCAAACTAGCGAGGGGGGCACAGATACGCCGTATTTT
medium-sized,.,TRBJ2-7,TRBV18,CASSPSGSRGYEQYF,TGTGCCAGCTCACCGTCAGGGTCGCGCGGGTACGAGCAGTACTTC
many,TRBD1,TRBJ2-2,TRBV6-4,CASSHSVRGYTGELFF,TGTGCCAGCAGTCACTCGGTCAGGGGGTACACCGGGGAGCTGTTTTTT
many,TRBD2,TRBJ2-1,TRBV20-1,CSARGGASYNEQFF,TGCAGTGCTCGCGGGGGGGCTTCCTACAATGAGCAGTTCTTC
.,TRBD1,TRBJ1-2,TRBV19,CASSVRGQGLSGYGNPF,TGTGCCAGTAGTGTCCGGGGACAGGGGCTTTCTGGTTATGGCAACCCCTTC
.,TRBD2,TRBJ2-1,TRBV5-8,CASPTRLAGAVGEQFF,TGTGCCAGCCCCACTCGCCTAGCGGGTGCCGTGGGTGAGCAGTTCTTC
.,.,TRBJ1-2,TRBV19,CASIPAGEYRYGYTF,TGTGCCAGTATCCCCGCGGGGGAGTATCGCTATGGCTACACCTTC
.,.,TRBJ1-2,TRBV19,CASSMRDYGYTF,TGTGCCAGTAGTATGAGAGACTATGGCTACACCTTC
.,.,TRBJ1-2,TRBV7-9,CASSRTVNLGYTF,TGTGCCAGCAGCAGGACAGTGAACCTTGGCTACACCTTC
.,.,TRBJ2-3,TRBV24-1,CATSDPSRGTDTQYF,TGTGCCACCAGTGATCCAAGCAGGGGAACAGATACGCAGTATTTT
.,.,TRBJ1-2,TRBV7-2,CASSLAAGNYGYTF,TGTGCCAGCAGCTTAGCCGCAGGGAACTATGGCTACACCTTC
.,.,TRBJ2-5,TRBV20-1,CSARVPRGIPQETQYF,TGCAGTGCTAGAGTTCCTCGCGGGATCCCGCAAGAGACCCAGTACTTC
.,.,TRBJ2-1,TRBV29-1,CSVERGVGNEQFF,TGCAGCGTTGAAAGGGGGGTAGGCAATGAGCAGTTCTTC
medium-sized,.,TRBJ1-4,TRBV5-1,CASSLKGPGGTNEKLFF,TGCGCCAGCAGCTTGAAGGGACCAGGTGGAACTAATGAAAAACTGTTTTTT
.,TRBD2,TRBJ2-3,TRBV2,CASGSGRSTDTQYF,TGTGCCAGCGGTAGCGGGAGAAGCACAGATACGCAGTATTTT
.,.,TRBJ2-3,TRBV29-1,CSVGGATKATQYF,TGCAGCGTTGGAGGGGCCACCAAAGCCACGCAGTATTTT
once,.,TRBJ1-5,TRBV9,CASSVGGGNQPQHF,TGTGCCAGCAGCGTAGGGGGAGGCAATCAGCCCCAGCATTTT
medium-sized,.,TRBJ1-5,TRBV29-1,CSAQQGGQPQHF,TGCAGCGCCCAACAGGGTGGTCAGCCCCAGCATTTT
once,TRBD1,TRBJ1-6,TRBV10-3,CATSGTGSSPLHF,TGTGCCACCTCAGGGACAGGGTCTTCACCCCTCCACTTT
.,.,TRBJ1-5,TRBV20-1,CSARGDINQPQHF,TGCAGTGCTAGAGGAGACATCAATCAGCCCCAGCATTTT
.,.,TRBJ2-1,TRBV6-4,CTSSPSGASSYNEQFF,TGTACCAGCAGTCCTTCAGGGGCCAGCTCCTACAATGAGCAGTTCTTC
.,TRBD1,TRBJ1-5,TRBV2,CASRFGGQGNQPQHF,TGTGCCAGCAGGTTTGGAGGACAGGGTAATCAGCCCCAGCATTTT
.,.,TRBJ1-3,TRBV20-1,CSASVARFGGNTIYF,TGCAGTGCTAGTGTTGCAAGATTTGGTGGAAACACCATATATTTT
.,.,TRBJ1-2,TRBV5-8,CASSLVVILGAGYTF,TGTGCCAGCAGCTTGGTCGTGATCCTGGGGGCTGGCTACACCTTC
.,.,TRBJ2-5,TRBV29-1,CSVAAGEETQYF,TGCAGCGTTGCGGCAGGGGAAGAGACCCAGTACTTC
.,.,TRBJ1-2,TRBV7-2,CASSFSDRTYGYTF,TGTGCCAGCAGCTTTTCCGACAGGACCTATGGCTACACCTTC
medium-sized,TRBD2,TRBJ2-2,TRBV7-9,CASWDSGGLNTGELFF,TGTGCCAGCTGGGATAGCGGGGGGCTCAACACCGGGGAGCTGTTTTTT
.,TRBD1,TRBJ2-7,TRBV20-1,CSAREWTGIYEQYF,TGCAGTGCTAGAGAATGGACAGGGATCTACGAGCAGTACTTC
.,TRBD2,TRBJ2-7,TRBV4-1,CASSQNPSGLSYEQYF,TGCGCCAGCAGCCAAAACCCTAGCGGGCTCTCCTACGAGCAGTACTTC
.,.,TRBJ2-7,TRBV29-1,CSVASQEQPFEQDF,TGCAGCGTTGCGTCTCAAGAACAACCCTTCGAGCAGGACTTC
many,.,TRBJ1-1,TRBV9,CASSPTGVTEAFF,TGTGCCAGCAGCCCCACCGGGGTTACTGAAGCTTTCTTT
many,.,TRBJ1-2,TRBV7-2,CASSPPSQRTYGYPF,TGTGCCAGCAGCCCACCTTCTCAAAGGACCTATGGCTACCCCTTC
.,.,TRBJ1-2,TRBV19,CASSSGKNYGYTF,TGTGCCAGTAGTAGTGGCAAAAACTATGGCTACACCTTC
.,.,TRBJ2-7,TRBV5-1,CASSLGARGTYEQYF,TGCGCCAGCAGCTTGGGTGCGAGGGGAACCTACGAGCAGTACTTC
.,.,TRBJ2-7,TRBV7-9,CASSKRSGSYEQYF,TGTGCCAGCAGCAAGCGGTCCGGCTCCTACGAGCAGTACTTC
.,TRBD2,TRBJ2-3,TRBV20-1,CSARTSLADTQYF,TGCAGTGCTAGGACTAGCCTCGCAGATACGCAGTATTTT
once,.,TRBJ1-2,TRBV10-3,CAISEGDSWLGYGYTF,TGTGCCATCAGTGAGGGTGACAGTTGGTTGGGCTATGGCTACACCTTC
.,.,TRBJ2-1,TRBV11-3,CASSIRLGRVGNNEQFF,TGTGCCAGCAGTATAAGGTTGGGCAGGGTCGGAAACAATGAGCAGTTCTTC